Below, 6 T cell receptor beta chains from the same sample are listed, as sequenced in a study of blood T cell repertoires in COVID-19. Sequenced by immunoSEQ multiplex PCR; TCRdb stores in-frame clones only, minus some. Of approximately 240,000 clones listed, around 82% are singletons. The sequenced sample consisted of peripheral blood. All receptors come from an elderly woman with active or convalescent COVID-19.

V usage is TRBV7-6 and J usage is TRBJ2-3, with 8 bases aligning to TRBD1. This CDR3 spans 17 amino acids. V lost 5 bases to trimming and J lost 5 bases; unmatched junction nucleotides: 15. Germline V CDR1 and CDR2: SGHVS, FNYEAQ. This chain's CDR3 is CASSIELGQGGIDTQYF. The CDR3 DNA sequence: TGTGCCAGCAGCATTGAACTTGGACAGGGTGGAATAGATACGCAGTATTTT.

V gene TRBV15 combines with J gene TRBJ1-6; 7 nucleotides match TRBD1. The ends lost 4 bases at V and 7 bases at J; junction bases unmatched: 4. Germline CDR1 LNHNV, CDR2 YYDKDF (reference sequence). The length of the CDR3 is 14 residues. DNA for the CDR3: TGTGCCACCAGCAAAGGGACAGAAAATTCACCCCTCCACTTT. Its translation: CATSKGTENSPLHF. The complete variable domain, with remaining parts taken from reference TRBV15 and TRBJ1-6, reads DAMVIQNPRYQVTQFGKPVTLSCSQTLNHNVMYWYQQKSSQAPKLLFHYYDKDFNNEADTPDNFQSRRPNTSFCFLDIRSPGLGDTAMYLCATSKGTENSPLHFGNGTRLTVT.

The chain couples TRBV9 to TRBJ1-3; D call uncertain. V was cut by 0 bases and J by 4 bases, with 11 bases left in between. The CDR3 is 15 residues long. From germline, CDR1 is SGDLS and CDR2 YYNGEE. The CDR3 reads CASSVDHGPGNTIYF. The CDR3 coding sequence is TGTGCCAGCAGCGTAGATCATGGGCCGGGAAACACCATATATTTT.

The chain is built from TRBV5-1 and TRBJ1-4; weak D call: TRBD1 (5 bases). Trimming cost V 5 bases and J 3 bases, with 11 bases left between them. The CDR3 loop spans 14 amino acids. Germline lookup yields CDR1 SGHRS and CDR2 YFSETQ. The CDR3 is CASSQGGANEKLFF. The CDR3, as DNA: TGCGCCAGCAGTCAGGGTGGGGCTAATGAAAAACTGTTTTTT.

This clone has more than one count but fewer than ten. The CDR3 sequence is CAWTSIQGSTEAFF. Written as DNA, the CDR3 is TGTGCCTGGACCAGCATACAGGGAAGCACTGAAGCTTTCTTT. The chain links TRBV30 to TRBJ1-1, with D maybe TRBD1 (6 bases). Germline loops: CDR1 GTSNPN, CDR2 SVGIG (reference sequence). The CDR3 spans 14 residues. The V and J ends lost 4 bases and 4 bases respectively, with 16 bases between them.

The chain is built from TRBV30 and TRBJ2-7; no definite D call. The germline V and J ends were trimmed by 5 bases and 0 bases, with 17 bases remaining between them. The CDR3 sequence is 15 residues long. Per germline, CDR1 GTSNPN and CDR2 SVGIG (reference sequence). The CDR3 sequence is CAWGRGLTVSYEQYF. CDR3 nucleotides: TGTGCCTGGGGTCGTGGGCTCACTGTCTCCTACGAGCAGTACTTC.